Below are 9 T cell receptor beta chains sequenced from a single sample in a study of blood T cell repertoires in COVID-19. Data came from immunoSEQ multiplex PCR; TCRdb stores just in-frame clones and leaves some out. The table shows some 300,000 clones, with approximately 86% occurring only once. Sample: peripheral blood. These receptors were obtained from a man between 18 and 35 years old with active or convalescent COVID-19.

The chain uses TRBV5-4 and TRBJ1-4, with D perhaps matching TRBD1 (5 bases). The germline V and J ends were trimmed by 2 bases and 5 bases, with 13 bases remaining between them. CDR3 length: 15 residues. CDR1 and CDR2 (germline): SGHNT, YYREEE (reference sequence). The CDR3 reads CASSFLQERNEKLFF. In DNA form, the CDR3 reads TGTGCCAGCAGCTTCCTACAGGAAAGAAATGAAAAACTGTTTTTT.

This clone occurred once. The chain recombines TRBV5-1 with TRBJ2-2; no definite D call. The length of the CDR3 is 14 residues. The germline V and J ends were trimmed by 4 bases and 4 bases, with 11 bases remaining between them. Germline assignment: CDR1 SGHRS and CDR2 YFSETQ. As DNA, the CDR3 is TGCGCCAGCAGCCTAAGTCAACCCACCGGGGAGCTGTTTTTT. Translating it yields CASSLSQPTGELFF.

The gene calls are TRBV5-5 and TRBJ2-5; D may be TRBD2 (6 bases). Germline V gene sequence: CDR1 SGHKS, CDR2 YYEKEE (reference sequence). There are 12 residues in the CDR3. The ends were cut back, 6 bases at V and 7 bases at J, with 13 bases in the middle. The CDR3: CASTGGFGTQYF. CDR3 nucleotide sequence: TGTGCCAGCACAGGAGGGTTCGGGACCCAGTACTTC.

The chain combines TRBV19 with TRBJ1-1; D not resolved. V gave up 3 bases and J gave up 1 base, with 6 bases separating them. The CDR3 spans 13 residues. CDR1 is LNHDA, CDR2 SQIVND, per germline (reference sequence). In nucleotides, the CDR3 is TGTGCCAGTAGTATCAACAGGAACACTGAAGCTTTCTTT. Protein product: CASSINRNTEAFF.

The chain has TRBV7-2 and TRBJ2-1, with D possibly being TRBD1 (5 bases). CDR1 SGHTA and CDR2 FQGNSA come from the germline V gene. V shed 4 bases and J shed 7 bases, with 17 bases lying between them. CDR3 length equals 15 residues. CDR3 sequence reads: CASSSEPGKVNEQFF. Written as DNA, the CDR3 is TGTGCCAGCAGCTCCGAGCCAGGGAAAGTAAATGAGCAGTTCTTC.

The chain links TRBV19 to TRBJ2-7; 7 bases fit TRBD1. The length of the CDR3 is 13 residues. Looked up from germline, CDR1 is LNHDA and CDR2 is SQIVND (reference sequence). V lost 5 bases, J lost 3 bases, and 4 bases stayed unmatched. The chain's CDR3 is CASSRDSRYEQYF. The CDR3 DNA is TGTGCCAGTAGTCGGGACAGCCGCTACGAGCAGTACTTC.

V is TRBV27 and J is TRBJ2-5, with a possible D match to TRBD1 (6 bases). Per germline, CDR1 MNHEY and CDR2 SMNVEV (reference sequence). The CDR3 covers 15 residues. V lost 3 bases to trimming and J lost 5 bases, with 16 bases between them. The CDR3, as DNA: TGTGCCAGCAGTTTCTCCTCCGGGACATATGAGACCCAGTACTTC. Its protein is CASSFSSGTYETQYF.

J is TRBJ2-7 and V is TRBV5-5; 9 bases match TRBD1. V was pared by 0 bases and J by 2 bases, with 0 bases of the junction left unmatched. CDR3 length equals 14 residues. The germline gives CDR1 SGHKS, CDR2 YYEKEE (reference sequence). The CDR3 region has the DNA TGTGCCAGCAGCTTGGGACAGGGGGCCTACGAGCAGTACTTC. Amino acids: CASSLGQGAYEQYF.

This sequence joins TRBV6-5 and TRBJ1-1; 11 nucleotides agree with TRBD1. Germline values: CDR1 MNHEY, CDR2 SVGAGI. V was pared by 0 bases and J by 8 bases, with 8 bases of the junction left unmatched. The CDR3 contains 16 residues. As DNA, the CDR3 is TGTGCCAGCAGTTACTCCATCGGACAGGGGGCTCTAGAAGCTTTCTTT. Protein: CASSYSIGQGALEAFF.